Given below is one T cell receptor (beta chain) in context. The source of the sample is a study of CD8 T cells in Susac syndrome. RNA in amounts of roughly 0.5 to 1 ug was reverse transcribed with random hexamers. An immunoSEQ multiplex PCR amplified TCR beta CDR3 over 54 Vbeta and 13 Jbeta. From the immunoSEQ multiplex PCR reads, TCRdb called clonotypes with MiXCR, one entry per CDR3 protein. The profile shows roughly 200,000 distinct CDR3 sequences, 95% of them singletons. The sequenced target, TCR beta, came from blood CD8+ and CD4+ T cells. Stable or active relapsing-remitting multiple sclerosis, untreated and meeting revised McDonald criteria, defined the controls. The TEMRA cells underwent FACS enrichment, while the CD8+ and CD4+ T cells underwent negative isolation. V lost 2 bases and J lost 5; bases outside the gene matches: 13. Germline CDR1 is DFQATT and CDR2 is SNEGSKA (reference sequence). The CDR3 totals 16 residues.

The chain joins TRBV20-1 to TRBJ1-1, with 8 nucleotides matching TRBD1. The sequence derives from a human donor with multiple sclerosis. Sequencing input: CD4+ T cells from PBMCs. The CDR3 here is CSARRQGSIRGTEAFF. The CDR3 DNA is TGCAGTGCTAGACGACAGGGGAGCATAAGGGGGACTGAAGCTTTCTTT.